Below, 24 T cell receptor beta chains from the same sample are listed, as sequenced in a study of siplizumab effects on memory and regulatory T cells. Measured with immunoSEQ multiplex PCR; TCRdb has only the in-frame clones, and not every one. The data contain 90,000 to 130,000 clones, 92% of them singletons. Sequencing used CD4+ T cells sorted from blood. The receptors were gathered from a human donor in good health.

The chain is built from TRBV11-3 and TRBJ2-1, with D uncertain. CDR3 length: 14 residues. The germline V gene has CDR1 SGHNT and CDR2 YENEEA. V shed 2 bases and J shed 6 bases, with 11 bases lying between them. In DNA form, the CDR3 reads TGTGCCAGCAGCTTAAACATGAGGAGCAATGAGCAGTTCTTC. It translates to CASSLNMRSNEQFF.

The chain employs TRBV6-5 and TRBJ1-2; the D is unclear. V lost 0 bases and J 5 bases, leaving 13 bases between the germline ends. Looked up from germline, CDR1 is MNHEY and CDR2 is SVGAGI. The CDR3 loop spans 15 amino acids. In DNA, the CDR3 is TGTGCCAGCAGTTACTCGAAACATGAGGCATATGGCTACACCTTC. Translated, it gives CASSYSKHEAYGYTF.

This chain joins TRBV5-4 and TRBJ2-7; 10 nucleotides line up with TRBD2. V lost 5 bases to trimming and J lost 5 bases; unmatched junction nucleotides: 13. The CDR3 is 16 amino acids. Germline V gene sequence: CDR1 SGHNT, CDR2 YYREEE (reference sequence). In DNA, the CDR3 is TGTGCCAGCAGAGCTGCGGCTAGCGGGAGTAAGAACGAGCAGTACTTC. Protein: CASRAAASGSKNEQYF.

This clone was observed a few times. This sequence joins TRBV7-9 and TRBJ1-1; no reliable D call. Germline V lookup: CDR1 SEHNR, CDR2 FQNEAQ (reference sequence). The length of the CDR3 is 14 residues. Trimming took 3 bases from V and 2 from J, leaving 10 bases between them. The CDR3 loop is CASSFMGDNTEAFF. CDR3 bases: TGTGCCAGCAGCTTTATGGGTGATAACACTGAAGCTTTCTTT.

This chain links TRBV5-1 with TRBJ1-1; TRBD1 agrees at 11 bases. The germline V gene has CDR1 SGHRS and CDR2 YFSETQ. The junction had 8 bases not matched to a gene; V was cut back by 3 bases and J by 4 bases. The CDR3 runs to 16 residues. The CDR3 spells CASSSGQGAPGTEAFF. The CDR3 DNA sequence: TGCGCCAGCAGCTCCGGACAGGGGGCGCCGGGCACTGAAGCTTTCTTT.

Notes on this clone: One junction end does not reproduce the germline sequence, and a read error may be involved. The chain combines TRBV5-1 with TRBJ2-7, with 7 bases lining up with TRBD2. Germline loops: CDR1 SGHRS, CDR2 YFSETQ. The CDR3 spans 15 residues. CDR3 loop: CASSLAPSGPYEQYF. CDR3 sequence (DNA): TGTGCCAGCAGCTTGGCGCCTAGCGGTCCCTACGAGCAGTACTTC.

The CDR3 loop is CSVRDGNTGELFF. In DNA, the CDR3 is TGCAGCGTCCGGGACGGTAACACCGGGGAGCTGTTTTTT. V is TRBV29-1 and J is TRBJ2-2; D assignment may be TRBD1 or TRBD2 (5 bases each). The CDR3 spans 13 residues. Per the germline V gene, CDR1 is SQVTM and CDR2 is ANQGSEA. V lost 6 bases and J 2 bases, leaving 10 bases between the germline ends.

The genes are TRBV18 and TRBJ1-2, with TRBD1 as a possible D gene (6 bases). Germline values: CDR1 KGHSH, CDR2 LQKENI. V lost 4 bases and J lost 6, with 15 bases in between. The CDR3 is made up of 14 amino acids. This chain's CDR3 is CASSRRGGSDGYTF. For the CDR3, the DNA is TGTGCCAGCTCACGGAGAGGGGGGAGCGATGGCTACACCTTC. The full variable domain, rest sourced from reference TRBV18 and TRBJ1-2, is NAGVMQNPRHLVRRRGQEARLRCSPMKGHSHVYWYRQLPEEGLKFMVYLQKENIIDESGMPKERFSAEFPKEGPSILRIQQVVRGDSAAYFCASSRRGGSDGYTFGSGTRLTVV.

Only one count was recorded for this clone. V is TRBV5-1 and J is TRBJ2-5; D is perhaps TRBD1 (6 bases). Germline loops: CDR1 SGHRS, CDR2 YFSETQ. The CDR3 runs 15 residues. The germline V and J ends were trimmed by 3 bases and 4 bases, with 16 bases remaining between them. DNA for the CDR3: TGCGCCAGCAGCTCACAGGGCGGTAGAACAGAGACCCAGTACTTC. It codes for CASSSQGGRTETQYF.

J is TRBJ2-5 and V is TRBV5-1, with 8 bases aligning to TRBD2. This CDR3 has 15 amino acids. Looked up from germline, CDR1 is SGHRS and CDR2 is YFSETQ. Trimming at V came to 0 bases and at J to 2 bases, leaving 3 bases not matched to a gene. The CDR3 protein is CASSLAGTRQETQYF. The DNA of the CDR3 is TGCGCCAGCAGCTTGGCCGGGACTAGACAAGAGACCCAGTACTTC.

This chain links TRBV7-2 with TRBJ1-5, with D possibly TRBD1 on 6 matching bases. The CDR3 length is 14 residues. Germline V CDR1 and CDR2: SGHTA, FQGNSA. V lost 2 bases and J 5 bases, leaving 10 bases between the germline ends. The CDR3 here is CASSLRGADQPQHF. In DNA, the CDR3 is TGTGCCAGCAGCTTAAGGGGGGCCGATCAGCCCCAGCATTTT. Looking up the rest from reference TRBV7-2 and TRBJ1-5 gives the full variable domain: GAGVSQSPSNKVTEKGKDVELRCDPISGHTALYWYRQSLGQGLEFLIYFQGNSAPDKSGLPSDRFSAERTGGSVSTLTIQRTQQEDSAVYLCASSLRGADQPQHFGDGTRLSIL.

The count of this clone is one. DNA for the CDR3: TGCAGCGTTGGTATTAGTGGCGGAACCTACGAGCAGTACTTC. Translation: CSVGISGGTYEQYF. V and J are TRBV29-1 and TRBJ2-7; D not resolved. V shed 4 bases and J shed 2 bases, with 15 bases lying between them. The CDR3 covers 14 residues. CDR1 SQVTM and CDR2 ANQGSEA come from the germline V gene.

The chain uses TRBV27 and TRBJ1-5; D call uncertain. The V gene's germline CDR1 is MNHEY and CDR2 SMNVEV (reference sequence). Trimming left V 4 bases short and J 7 bases short, with 11 bases between. This CDR3 region has 13 residues. The DNA of the CDR3 is TGTGCCAGCAGTTGGAGGGAAAGACAGCCCCAGCATTTT. It specifies CASSWRERQPQHF.

The rearrangement links TRBV9 to TRBJ2-3; 7 bases fit TRBD2. The CDR3 loop spans 17 amino acids. The germline gives CDR1 SGDLS, CDR2 YYNGEE. Trimming cost V 0 bases and J 0 bases; bases outside gene matches: 7. CDR3 amino acids: CASSVDRSGRSTDTQYF. The DNA of the CDR3 is TGTGCCAGCAGCGTAGATCGTTCCGGGAGGAGCACAGATACGCAGTATTTT. Full variable domain (remainder filled in from reference TRBV9 and TRBJ2-3): DSGVTQTPKHLITATGQRVTLRCSPRSGDLSVYWYQQSLDQGLQFLIQYYNGEERAKGNILERFSAQQFPDLHSELNLSSLELGDSALYFCASSVDRSGRSTDTQYFGPGTRLTVL.

This chain links TRBV14 with TRBJ2-5; unclear D gene. This CDR3 region has 13 residues. V lost 3 bases, J lost 7 bases, and 12 bases lay in between. The germline CDR1 and CDR2 sequences are SGHDN and FVKESK. The CDR3 bases are TGTGCCAGCAGCCAGAACCCTCCCGCGACCCAGTACTTC. The encoded protein is CASSQNPPATQYF.

The genes are TRBV6-7 and TRBJ1-1; 7 bases align to TRBD1. TRBV6-7 is an open reading frame, and its role is uncertain. The CDR3 has 16 amino acids. Losses at the gene ends were 2 bases for V and 4 bases for J; bases not matched to a gene: 10. Here the CDR3 reads CASSYHRDRVGTEAFF. For the CDR3, the DNA is TGTGCCAGCAGTTACCACAGAGACAGGGTTGGCACTGAAGCTTTCTTT.

The gene calls are TRBV4-1 and TRBJ2-7, with D possibly TRBD1 on 6 matching bases. This CDR3 is built from 21 residues. The germline V gene has CDR1 MGHRA and CDR2 YSYEKL. The germline V and J ends were trimmed by 3 bases and 3 bases, with 33 bases remaining between them. The CDR3 reads CASSHSPLQGPASKVIYEQYF. The DNA of the CDR3 is TGCGCCAGCAGCCATTCTCCCCTACAGGGCCCCGCCAGTAAGGTTATCTACGAGCAGTACTTC.

The chain combines TRBV9 with TRBJ1-5; TRBD1 is a possible D gene (6 bases). Germline loops: CDR1 SGDLS, CDR2 YYNGEE. V lost 4 bases, J lost 4 bases, and 15 bases lay in between. CDR3 length: 15 residues. Here the CDR3 reads CASSNRGEWNQPQHF. The CDR3 region has the DNA TGTGCCAGCAGCAATAGGGGGGAGTGGAATCAGCCCCAGCATTTT. The full variable domain, rest sourced from reference TRBV9 and TRBJ1-5, is DSGVTQTPKHLITATGQRVTLRCSPRSGDLSVYWYQQSLDQGLQFLIQYYNGEERAKGNILERFSAQQFPDLHSELNLSSLELGDSALYFCASSNRGEWNQPQHFGDGTRLSIL.

This clone was counted ten times or more. V and J are TRBV4-1 and TRBJ2-7; D gene ambiguous. Germline V gene data show CDR1 as MGHRA and CDR2 as YSYEKL. The CDR3 extends over 13 amino acids. V was clipped by 3 bases and J by 8 bases, with 14 bases between them. This CDR3 reads CASSQLDPPQQYF. The CDR3 coding sequence is TGCGCCAGCAGCCAGTTGGACCCTCCTCAGCAGTACTTC.

This chain joins TRBV6-5 and TRBJ2-1; 10 bases line up with TRBD1. V trimming: 5 bases; J trimming: 4 bases; junction bases outside the gene matches: 5. This CDR3 contains 15 residues. Germline V lookup: CDR1 MNHEY, CDR2 SVGAGI. The CDR3 loop is CASSPGTGVYNEQFF. The CDR3, as DNA: TGTGCCAGCAGTCCCGGGACAGGGGTTTACAATGAGCAGTTCTTC.

The J gene is TRBJ2-1, the V gene TRBV7-9; D gene uncertain. The V gene lost 1 base and the J gene lost 12 bases, with 13 bases spanning the gap. Germline lookup yields CDR1 SEHNR and CDR2 FQNEAQ (reference sequence). This CDR3 comprises 13 residues. The CDR3 DNA reads TGTGCCAGCAGCTTAGGAGAACTGATAGGGCAGTTCTTC. The encoded protein is CASSLGELIGQFF.

This chain links TRBV4-1 with TRBJ1-2; D is unresolved. With 1 base removed from V and 10 bases from J, the gap between germline ends came to 19 bases. CDR3 length equals 15 residues. In germline, CDR1 is MGHRA, CDR2 YSYEKL. The CDR3 DNA sequence: TGCGCCAGCAGCCAAGCTTCGACATTCCCATTCGACTACACCTTC. It yields the protein CASSQASTFPFDYTF.

Concerning this clone: In the same sample, other DNA sequences code for this CDR3. This chain joins TRBV28 and TRBJ2-2, with 7 bases that match TRBD1. The J segment lost 4 bases and the V segment lost 4 bases, leaving 3 bases of the junction unmatched. Germline V lookup: CDR1 MDHEN, CDR2 SYDVKM. The CDR3 sequence is 14 residues long. Here the CDR3 reads CASSSSGGTGELFF. CDR3 sequence (DNA): TGTGCCAGCAGTTCCTCAGGGGGCACCGGGGAGCTGTTTTTT.

This clone has a single count. This chain joins TRBV6-1 and TRBJ1-5; possible D gene TRBD1, 5 bases. There are 14 residues in the CDR3. Per germline, CDR1 MNHNS and CDR2 SASEGT. V was pared by 7 bases and J by 7 bases, with 17 bases between. For the CDR3, the DNA is TGTGCCAGCACCGGGAGCAGGGCCTGGCAGCCCCAGCATTTT. It translates to CASTGSRAWQPQHF.